This entry lists 2 T cell receptor beta chains sequenced from one sample in a study of Graves' ophthalmopathy and Graves' hyperthyroidism. Amplification of TCR beta CDR3 regions used RNA transcripts. In the first round, RT-PCR was carried out with HTBI primers, and a multiplex PCR formed the second round. TCRdb reanalysed the multiplex PCR reads using MiXCR and keeps one entry per CDR3 protein. The table lists hundreds of thousands of distinct CDR3 sequences, about 41% of them singletons, with over 2.5% in the top ten. Sample: peripheral blood. All receptors come from an adult man with Graves' ophthalmopathy.

This clonotype was seen at least ten times. The chain combines TRBV25-1 with TRBJ1-3; weak D call: TRBD1 (5 bases). V was trimmed by 6 bases and J by 2 bases, leaving 11 bases between them. The CDR3 is 14 amino acids. In germline, CDR1 is MGHDK, CDR2 SYGVNS. CDR3 sequence: CASRDGGAGNTIYF. The CDR3 nucleotides read TGTGCCAGCAGGGATGGAGGGGCTGGAAACACCATATATTTT. The variable domain in full, with the rest retrieved from reference TRBV25-1 and TRBJ1-3, is EADIYQTPRYLVIGTGKKITLECSQTMGHDKMYWYQQDPGMELHLIHYSYGVNSTEKGDLSSESTVSRIRTEHFPLTLESARPSHTSQYLCASRDGGAGNTIYFGEGSWLTVV.

This clonotype has more than one count but fewer than ten. This chain links TRBV7-9 with TRBJ2-2; D not resolved. This CDR3 comprises 18 residues. CDR1 is SEHNR, CDR2 FQNEAQ, per germline (reference sequence). The ends were cut back, 5 bases at V and 4 bases at J, with 23 bases in the middle. The CDR3 coding sequence is TGTGCCAGCAGCACATTAATACAGCCAATCGATGGCACCGGGGAGCTGTTTTTT. Amino acid sequence: CASSTLIQPIDGTGELFF.